One sample yielded the 15 T cell receptor beta chains listed below, sequenced in a study of Graves' ophthalmopathy and Graves' hyperthyroidism. Scientists amplified the TCR beta CDR3 regions from RNA transcripts. HTBI-primed RT-PCR formed the first round, and a multiplex PCR formed the second. MiXCR, applied by TCRdb to the multiplex PCR reads, yields one record per CDR3 protein. In the table there are 220,000 or so distinct CDR3 sequences, roughly 21% of which are singletons. Source material: peripheral blood. All receptors come from a woman between 45 and 65 years old with Graves' ophthalmopathy.

V usage is TRBV6-2 or TRBV6-3 and J usage is TRBJ1-1, with TRBD1 matching 9 bases. The V gene's germline CDR1 is MNHEY and CDR2 SVGEGT. V lost 2 bases, J lost 2 bases, and 15 bases stayed unmatched. This CDR3 comprises 19 residues. CDR3 sequence: CASSYKRPGQGTGNTEAFF. The DNA of the CDR3 is TGTGCCAGCAGTTACAAGAGACCGGGACAGGGAACTGGAAACACTGAAGCTTTCTTT.

A few counts support this clonotype. The chain uses TRBV5-1 and TRBJ1-3; the D gene is possibly TRBD1 (5 bases). CDR3 size: 16 residues. The V end lost 4 bases, the J end lost 0 bases, and 14 bases lay between the germline ends. Looked up from germline, CDR1 is SGHRS and CDR2 is YFSETQ. CDR3 residues: CASSNRDVSSGNTIYF. In nucleotides, the CDR3 is TGCGCCAGCAGCAACCGGGACGTAAGCTCTGGAAACACCATATATTTT.

In this sample, this clonotype turned up a few times. The chain joins TRBV19 to TRBJ2-2; D could derive from TRBD1 or TRBD2 (5 bases each). The V gene's germline CDR1 is LNHDA and CDR2 SQIVND (reference sequence). The V end was cut by 3 bases, the J end by 5 bases, with 13 bases between. The CDR3 contains 15 residues. The CDR3 loop reads CASSMNGDGTGELFF. The CDR3 coding sequence is TGTGCCAGTAGTATGAACGGGGACGGAACCGGGGAGCTGTTTTTT. The full variable domain, completed using reference TRBV19 and TRBJ2-2, is DGGITQSPKYLFRKEGQNVTLSCEQNLNHDAMYWYRQDPGQGLRLIYYSQIVNDFQKGDIAEGYSVSREKKESFPLTVTSAQKNPTAFYLCASSMNGDGTGELFFGEGSRLTVL.

The sample holds many counts of this clonotype. The chain carries TRBV9 and TRBJ1-1, with TRBD1 matching 7 bases. With 3 bases clipped from V and 0 bases from J, the junction kept 8 bases outside the gene matches. This CDR3 region has 16 residues. Germline V CDR1 and CDR2: SGDLS, YYNGEE. The CDR3 nucleotides are TGTGCCAGCAGCGCTCCGGGACAGTATATGAACACTGAAGCTTTCTTT. Protein product: CASSAPGQYMNTEAFF. Combining the CDR3 with reference TRBV9 and TRBJ1-1 gives the whole variable domain DSGVTQTPKHLITATGQRVTLRCSPRSGDLSVYWYQQSLDQGLQFLIQYYNGEERAKGNILERFSAQQFPDLHSELNLSSLELGDSALYFCASSAPGQYMNTEAFFGQGTRLTVV.

This clonotype came up many times. The chain carries TRBV27 and TRBJ2-2, with D hard to call. The germline gives CDR1 MNHEY, CDR2 SMNVEV (reference sequence). Trimming removed 0 bases from V and 6 bases from J, with 5 bases in between. CDR3 length equals 13 residues. The CDR3: CASSLSHPGELFF. CDR3 nucleotides: TGTGCCAGCAGTTTATCCCATCCCGGGGAGCTGTTTTTT.

The sample holds many counts of this clonotype. The rearrangement uses TRBV12-3 or TRBV12-4 and TRBJ2-5; unclear D gene. Trimming pared 0 bases from V and 0 bases from J, leaving 2 bases between. The CDR3 extends over 13 amino acids. For the CDR3, the DNA is TGTGCCAGCAGTTTAGCCGACCAAGAGACCCAGTACTTC. It yields the protein CASSLADQETQYF.

This clonotype has a count of ten or more. The rearrangement links TRBV6-1 to TRBJ1-1; possible D gene TRBD1, 5 bases. Germline V CDR1 and CDR2: MNHNS, SASEGT. V was cut by 2 bases and J by 4 bases, with 11 bases left in between. The CDR3 extends over 14 amino acids. The CDR3 reads CASSENGGITEAFF. The CDR3 DNA reads TGTGCCAGCAGTGAAAACGGGGGGATCACTGAAGCTTTCTTT.

This chain uses TRBV6-1 with TRBJ2-7, with D tentatively TRBD1 (5 bases). CDR1 is MNHNS and CDR2 is SASEGT in the germline V gene. The CDR3 extends over 15 amino acids. V lost 1 base and J 3 bases, leaving 13 bases between the germline ends. The CDR3 DNA follows: TGTGCCAGCAGTGAAGGAGTGTTAACAGGCTACGAGCAGTACTTC. This sequence encodes CASSEGVLTGYEQYF.

The sample holds a few counts of this clonotype. V usage is TRBV6-1 and J usage is TRBJ2-5, with D uncertain. The V gene lost 7 bases and the J gene lost 2 bases, with 14 bases spanning the gap. From germline, CDR1 is MNHNS and CDR2 SASEGT. The CDR3 is made up of 14 amino acids. In DNA form, the CDR3 reads TGTGCCAGCAAGGCGAGTACAGCACAAGAGACCCAGTACTTC. Protein product: CASKASTAQETQYF.

This clonotype has a count of ten or more. A read error may be the cause here, since a much bigger clone is one base away. The chain couples TRBV25-1 to TRBJ1-2; no definite D call. The CDR3 extends over 11 amino acids. Deletions cut 2 bases from V and 6 bases from J, with 4 bases between. Germline loops: CDR1 MGHDK, CDR2 SYGVNS. The CDR3 is CASSEVHGYTF. In DNA, the CDR3 is TGTGCCAGCAGTGAAGTCCATGGCTACACCTTC.

The table lists this clonotype with many counts. The gene calls are TRBV30 and TRBJ2-7; perhaps TRBD2 as D (5 bases). The germline CDR1 and CDR2 sequences are GTSNPN and SVGIG (reference sequence). The V end lost 4 bases, the J end lost 4 bases, and 14 bases lay between the germline ends. The CDR3 is 13 amino acids. The CDR3 DNA reads TGTGCCTGGAATGAGGGAACGGGTTACGAGCAGTACTTC. Protein product: CAWNEGTGYEQYF.

The sample holds a few counts of this clonotype. The chain carries TRBV6-5 and TRBJ2-7; D remains unclear. The V end was cut by 8 bases, the J end by 6 bases, with 17 bases between. CDR3 length: 13 residues. Germline V gives CDR1 MNHEY, CDR2 SVGAGI. This chain's CDR3 is CASLERAGGEQYF. In nucleotides, the CDR3 is TGTGCCAGCCTCGAACGGGCCGGCGGCGAGCAGTACTTC.

This clonotype was recorded at least ten times. The V call is TRBV6-5, the J call TRBJ2-5, with D possibly matching TRBD1 (6 bases). Germline V gives CDR1 MNHEY, CDR2 SVGAGI. Trimming removed 7 bases from V and 7 bases from J, with 19 bases in between. The CDR3 spans 14 residues. The CDR3 nucleotides read TGTGCCAGCACCCTGACAGGCCGTGGAGGGACCCAGTACTTC. Amino acid sequence: CASTLTGRGGTQYF.

Ten or more counts support this clonotype. The rearrangement links TRBV7-2 to TRBJ2-7; D possibly uses TRBD1 or TRBD2 (5 bases each). Germline CDR1 reads SGHTA; CDR2 reads FQGNSA. This CDR3 has 15 residues. V lost 6 bases and J 3 bases, leaving 18 bases between the germline ends. The CDR3 spells CASSLRMLGGYEQYF. Written as DNA, the CDR3 is TGTGCCAGCAGTCTTAGGATGCTTGGGGGCTACGAGCAGTACTTC. The whole variable domain, remainder taken from reference TRBV7-2 and TRBJ2-7, is GAGVSQSPSNKVTEKGKDVELRCDPISGHTALYWYRQSLGQGLEFLIYFQGNSAPDKSGLPSDRFSAERTGGSVSTLTIQRTQQEDSAVYLCASSLRMLGGYEQYFGPGTRLTVT.

The chain carries TRBV12-3 or TRBV12-4 and TRBJ1-6; no firm D call. This CDR3 has 13 residues. Trimming shortened V by 5 bases and J by 11 bases, and 13 bases separated the two germline ends. CDR3 amino acids: CASSLDPRAPLHF. The CDR3 bases are TGTGCCAGCAGTCTTGACCCACGTGCACCCCTCCACTTT.